These T cell receptor beta chains were read from a single sample in a study of metastatic and nonmetastatic thyroid tumors. With MiXCR, TCRdb reprocessed the PCR reads. The data contain over 13,000 clones, more than 20% of them singletons. Sequencing input: blood. The receptor source for this set is a female donor with papillary thyroid cancer or a benign thyroid nodule (not recorded which). Some clones in this sample may be carry-over from other donors' samples. Both conserved end residues are part of each CDR3. D genes are given only for firm matches. Where a row states a size, it is once, few, many or the class of an expanded clone; other rows omit it.

>12|TRBV5-6|TRBJ1-2|many|NA
CASSETGYGYTF
TGTGCCAGCAGCGAGACAGGTTATGGCTACACCTTC
>12|TRBV10-3|TRBJ1-2|medium-sized|NA
CAIQGERDGYTF
TGTGCCATCCAAGGCGAGCGGGATGGCTACACCTTC
>13|TRBV7-2|TRBJ1-5|many|NA
CASSLVGVGPQHF
TGTGCCAGCAGCTTAGTTGGGGTGGGGCCCCAGCATTTT
>13|TRBV3-1|TRBJ2-5|many|NA
CASSQMERETQYF
TGTGCCAGCAGCCAGATGGAGAGAGAGACCCAGTACTTC
>14|TRBV20-1|TRBJ2-7|medium-sized|NA
CSASQPRVYYEQYF
TGCAGTGCTTCCCAGCCCCGGGTCTACTACGAGCAGTACTTC
>13|TRBV6-2/TRBV6-3|TRBJ2-3|medium-sized|NA
CASSYYGVDTQYF
TGTGCCAGCAGTTACTACGGGGTTGATACGCAGTATTTT
>15|TRBV7-3|TRBJ2-3|many|NA
CASRPGPGVTDTQYF
TGTGCCAGCAGGCCAGGACCCGGCGTCACAGATACGCAGTATTTT
>11|TRBV12-3/TRBV12-4|TRBJ1-1|many|NA
CASRQGRKAFF
TGTGCCAGCAGGCAGGGACGGAAAGCTTTCTTT
>16|TRBV6-8|TRBJ1-5|few|NA
CASSYRTEDSNQPQHF
TGTGCCAGCAGTTACCGGACAGAAGATAGCAATCAGCCCCAGCATTTT
>12|TRBV20-1|TRBJ2-5|many|NA
CSAQGEEETQYF
TGCAGTGCCCAGGGAGAAGAAGAGACCCAGTACTTC
>13|TRBV24-1|TRBJ2-5|NA|TRBD2
CATSGGGRKTQYF
TGTGCCACCTCCGGGGGGGGGCGGAAGACCCAGTACTTC
>17|TRBV3-1|TRBJ2-7|NA|TRBD2
CASSQGTSGPVSYEQYF
TGTGCCAGCAGCCAGGGGACTAGCGGGCCAGTCTCCTACGAGCAGTACTTC
>17|TRBV4-1|TRBJ2-7|many|NA
CASSQGYRHSESYEQYF
TGCGCCAGCAGCCAAGGGTATCGTCATAGCGAGTCCTACGAGCAGTACTTC
>13|TRBV5-1|TRBJ1-5|NA|NA
CASSLSPQQPQHF
TGTGCCAGCAGCTTGTCTCCCCAGCAGCCCCAGCATTTT
>14|TRBV28|TRBJ1-1|medium-sized|NA
CASTPGGAGTEAFF
TGTGCTTCCACCCCGGGCGGGGCCGGCACTGAAGCTTTCTTT
>12|TRBV6-1|TRBJ2-1|medium-sized|NA
CASSRDYNEQFF
TGTGCCAGCAGCCGGGACTACAATGAGCAGTTCTTC
>15|TRBV20-1|TRBJ1-5|NA|TRBD1
CSASPTGGTNQPQHF
TGCAGTGCTAGTCCTACAGGGGGCACCAATCAGCCCCAGCATTTT
>15|TRBV4-3|TRBJ2-7|NA|TRBD2
CASSPGLADTYEQYF
TGCGCCAGCAGCCCGGGACTAGCGGACACCTACGAGCAGTACTTC
>14|TRBV20-1|TRBJ1-2|NA|NA
CSASTGNSNYGYTF
TGCAGTGCGAGTACAGGGAATTCTAACTATGGCTACACCTTC
>14|TRBV27|TRBJ2-2|large|NA
CASKSQGNHGELFF
TGTGCCAGCAAATCCCAGGGGAATCACGGGGAGCTGTTTTTT
>13|TRBV5-1|TRBJ2-3|once|TRBD2
CASSFGGEDTQYF
TGCGCCAGCAGCTTTGGGGGGGAGGATACGCAGTATTTT
>15|TRBV7-9|TRBJ1-6|medium-sized|NA
CASSLNGTAGSPLHF
TGTGCCAGCAGCTTAAACGGAACCGCGGGATCACCCCTCCACTTT
>19|TRBV6-5|TRBJ2-7|medium-sized|NA
CASTPLSSVWAADPNEQYF
TGTGCCAGCACCCCATTAAGCTCGGTTTGGGCCGCCGACCCCAACGAGCAGTACTTC
>15|TRBV20-1|TRBJ2-7|medium-sized|TRBD2
CSARDPSGKNYEQYF
TGCAGTGCTAGAGATCCTAGCGGAAAAAACTACGAGCAGTACTTC
>16|TRBV5-1|TRBJ2-1|NA|TRBD2
CASSDRLAGGPHEQFF
TGCGCCAGCAGCGACCGACTAGCGGGGGGGCCTCATGAGCAGTTCTTC
>15|TRBV7-9|TRBJ1-6|many|TRBD1
CASSLTGTDNSPLHF
TGTGCCAGCAGCTTAACCGGGACAGATAATTCACCCCTCCACTTT
>11|TRBV19|TRBJ1-2|NA|TRBD1
CDSSTGGGYTF
TGTGACAGTAGTACAGGGGGTGGCTACACCTTC
>15|TRBV9|TRBJ1-2|NA|NA
CASSVDAQAYYGYTF
TGTGCCAGCAGCGTAGATGCGCAGGCCTACTATGGCTACACCTTC
>13|TRBV18|TRBJ1-3|many|NA
CASSGGIGNTIYF
TGTGCCAGCTCGGGGGGCATCGGAAACACCATATATTTT
>13|TRBV7-9|TRBJ1-2|many|NA
CASSYEFGYGYTF
TGTGCCAGCAGCTACGAGTTTGGATATGGCTACACCTTC
>15|TRBV6-1|TRBJ1-1|medium-sized|TRBD1
CASRTGGAGNTEAFF
TGTGCCAGCAGGACAGGGGGCGCCGGGAACACTGAAGCTTTCTTT
>13|TRBV24-1|TRBJ2-7|medium-sized|NA
CATSEDSDYEQYF
TGTGCCACCAGTGAGGACAGCGACTACGAGCAGTACTTC
>16|TRBV7-8|TRBJ1-5|NA|TRBD1
CASSSTGAVGNQPQHF
TGTGCCAGCAGCTCGACAGGGGCGGTGGGCAATCAGCCCCAGCATTTT
>13|TRBV20-1|TRBJ2-3|NA|TRBD1
CSQGVGNTDTQYF
TGCAGCCAGGGGGTGGGGAACACAGATACGCAGTATTTT
>16|TRBV2|TRBJ2-3|medium-sized|NA
CASMIPGGGRTDTQYF
TGTGCCAGCATGATCCCTGGCGGGGGCCGCACAGATACGCAGTATTTT
>14|TRBV3-1|TRBJ2-7|many|NA
CASSQDGAGAVQYF
TGTGCCAGCAGCCAAGATGGGGCCGGGGCTGTGCAGTACTTC
>15|TRBV11-2|TRBJ1-3|medium-sized|NA
CASSLEGHPGNTIYF
TGTGCCAGCAGCTTAGAGGGACACCCTGGAAACACCATATATTTT
>14|TRBV2|TRBJ1-5|medium-sized|NA
CASSEGTPDQPQHF
TGTGCCAGCAGTGAAGGGACGCCTGATCAGCCCCAGCATTTT
>15|TRBV9|TRBJ1-6|many|TRBD1
CASSVAGQINSPLHF
TGTGCCAGCAGCGTAGCGGGACAGATTAATTCACCCCTCCACTTT
>15|TRBV20-1|TRBJ2-1|NA|NA
CSAPSARGSSNEQFF
TGCAGTGCCCCGAGTGCCCGGGGTAGTTCGAATGAGCAGTTCTTC
>14|TRBV12-3/TRBV12-4|TRBJ1-4|many|TRBD1
CASSLNRGTEKLFF
TGTGCCAGCAGTTTAAACAGGGGTACCGAAAAACTGTTTTTT
>20|TRBV7-2|TRBJ1-4|NA|NA
CASSLALGTGTAATNEKLFF
TGCGCCAGCAGCTTAGCGCTAGGTACCGGGACTGCCGCAACTAATGAAAAACTGTTTTTT
>16|TRBV4-2|TRBJ2-3|NA|TRBD2
CASSPRLAGIPDTQYF
TGTGCCAGCAGCCCTAGACTAGCGGGGATACCCGATACGCAGTATTTT
>12|TRBV30|TRBJ1-2|NA|NA
CAWTMQGGGYTF
TGTGCCTGGACGATGCAGGGCGGTGGCTACACCTTC
>16|TRBV11-1|TRBJ2-1|NA|TRBD2
CALDGTSGLTYNEQFF
TGTGCCCTAGACGGGACTAGCGGGCTCACCTACAATGAGCAGTTCTTC
>17|TRBV19|TRBJ1-4|once|NA
CASTIWGQHHLNEKLFF
TGTGCCAGTACCATATGGGGGCAGCACCACCTTAATGAAAAACTGTTTTTT
>16|TRBV5-1|TRBJ1-2|medium-sized|NA
CASSLAASGNNYGYTF
TGCGCCAGCAGCTTGGCCGCGTCAGGGAATAACTATGGCTACACCTTC
>13|TRBV10-2|TRBJ1-2|few|NA
CASSDGTTGGYTF
TGCGCCAGCAGTGACGGGACCACAGGGGGCTACACCTTC
>13|TRBV7-9|TRBJ2-1|many|TRBD1
CASSLDRENEQFF
TGTGCCAGCAGCTTGGACAGGGAGAATGAGCAGTTCTTC
>16|TRBV6-2/TRBV6-3|TRBJ1-2|NA|TRBD1
CASSYQDRGQIYGYTF
TGTGCCAGCAGTTACCAAGACAGGGGGCAAATTTATGGCTACACCTTC
>15|TRBV20-1|TRBJ2-2|many|TRBD2
CSAKTSGGNTGELFF
TGCAGTGCTAAAACAAGCGGGGGAAACACCGGGGAGCTGTTTTTT
>16|TRBV2|TRBJ1-6|NA|NA
CASRDPLRVSNSPLHF
TGTGCCAGCAGGGACCCCCTAAGGGTGTCGAATTCACCCCTCCACTTT
>14|TRBV6-9|TRBJ2-7|NA|NA
CASSEGEESYEQYF
TGTGCCAGCAGCGAGGGGGAGGAGTCCTACGAGCAGTACTTC